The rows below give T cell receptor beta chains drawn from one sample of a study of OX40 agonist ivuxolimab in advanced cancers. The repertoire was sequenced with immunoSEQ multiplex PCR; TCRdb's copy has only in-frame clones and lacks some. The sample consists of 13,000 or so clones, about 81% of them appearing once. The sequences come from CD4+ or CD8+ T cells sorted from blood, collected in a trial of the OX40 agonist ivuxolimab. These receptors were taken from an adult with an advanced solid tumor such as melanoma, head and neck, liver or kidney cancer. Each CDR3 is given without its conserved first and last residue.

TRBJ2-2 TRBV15 ATSAFNRRVRSGELF
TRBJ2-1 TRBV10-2 ASSIWAGEYNEQF
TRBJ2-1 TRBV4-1 ASSQQVSGSYSYNEQF
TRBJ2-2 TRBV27 ASSLYENTGELF
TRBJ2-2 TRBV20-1 SACLAGELF
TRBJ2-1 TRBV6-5 ASSLPGQADNEQF
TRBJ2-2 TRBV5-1 ASSLSPGGKVGELF
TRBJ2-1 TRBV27 ASSPGGEPIPYNEQF
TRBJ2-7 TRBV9 ASSVGVAGPSVMDEQY
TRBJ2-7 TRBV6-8 ASPGLEQY
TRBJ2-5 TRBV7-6 ASSLGARGETQY
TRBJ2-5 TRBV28 ASSLIAQETQY
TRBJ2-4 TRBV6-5 ASSYGQDHKNIQY
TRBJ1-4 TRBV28 ASSFGQGHAINEKLF
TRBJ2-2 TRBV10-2 ASFGGPAPGELF
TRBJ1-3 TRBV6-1 ASKDRGSGNTIY
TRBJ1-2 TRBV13 ASSQGTGGFGYT
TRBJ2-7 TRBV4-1 ASSQDPGGLEYEQY
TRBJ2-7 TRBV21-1 ASPRAPGQGMSEQY
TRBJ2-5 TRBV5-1 ASSLIVRQETQY
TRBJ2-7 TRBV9 ASSAEGSAYEQY
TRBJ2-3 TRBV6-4 ASSGTETDTQY
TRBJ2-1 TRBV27 ASSRFRDGVYNEQF
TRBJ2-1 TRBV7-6 ASSLIGLAGGGEQF
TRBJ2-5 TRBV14 ASSHYGLLETQY
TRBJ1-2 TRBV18 ASSPPDIQYGYT
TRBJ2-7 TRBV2 ASSAAESSYEQY
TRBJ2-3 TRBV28 ASSGGADTQY
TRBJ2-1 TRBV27 ASSLGSYNEQF
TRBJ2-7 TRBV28 ASGTQGDEQY
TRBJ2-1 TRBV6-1 ASSGDYLGEQF
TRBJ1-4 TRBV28 ASIPLGQTNEKLF
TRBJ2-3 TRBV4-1 ASSQDGHTQY
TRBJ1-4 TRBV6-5 ASSYSTGSPVEELF
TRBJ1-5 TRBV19 ASSWGGKQPQH
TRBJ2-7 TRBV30 ACLVSPYEQY
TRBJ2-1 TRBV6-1 ASTGTGLHEQF
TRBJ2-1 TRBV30 AGDWGGYNEQF